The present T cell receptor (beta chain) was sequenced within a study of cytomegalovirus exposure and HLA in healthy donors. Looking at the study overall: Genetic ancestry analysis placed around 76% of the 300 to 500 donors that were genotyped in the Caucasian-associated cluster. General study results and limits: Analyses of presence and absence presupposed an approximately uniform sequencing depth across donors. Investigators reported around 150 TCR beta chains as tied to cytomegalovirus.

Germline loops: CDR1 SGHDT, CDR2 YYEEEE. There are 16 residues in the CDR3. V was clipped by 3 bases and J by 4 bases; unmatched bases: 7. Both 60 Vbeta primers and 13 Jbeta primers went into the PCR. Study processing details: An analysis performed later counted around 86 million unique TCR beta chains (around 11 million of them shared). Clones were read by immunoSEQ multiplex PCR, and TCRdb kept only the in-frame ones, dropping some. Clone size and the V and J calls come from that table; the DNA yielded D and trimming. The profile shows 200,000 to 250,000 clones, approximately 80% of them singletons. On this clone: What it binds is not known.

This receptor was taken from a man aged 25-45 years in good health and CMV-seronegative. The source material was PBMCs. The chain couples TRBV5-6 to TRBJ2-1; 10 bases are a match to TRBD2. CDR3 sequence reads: CASSYLLAGLYNEQFF. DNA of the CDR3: TGTGCCAGCAGCTATCTACTAGCGGGGCTTTACAATGAGCAGTTCTTC.